The 24 T cell receptor beta chains below come from one sample, sequenced in a study of brain T cells in children with intractable seizures. Assay: immunoSEQ multiplex PCR; the TCRdb copy retains only in-frame clones and omits some. The sample shows fewer than 85,000 clones, about 93% of them seen only once. This material consisted of peripheral blood, taken at surgery. These receptor sequences come from a boy less than two years old with tuberous sclerosis and intractable seizures.

This clone was observed once. This chain uses TRBV30 with TRBJ1-5; 8 nucleotides agree with TRBD1. The germline V gene encodes CDR1 GTSNPN and CDR2 SVGIG (reference sequence). The CDR3 is 15 residues long. Losses at the gene ends were 1 base for V and 3 bases for J; bases not matched to a gene: 5. The CDR3 region has the DNA TGTGCCTGGAGTGGGCGGACAGGGATCAATCAGCCCCAGCATTTT. Its translation is CAWSGRTGINQPQHF.

This clone is a singleton in its sample. CDR3 residues: CASSWTGGWTEAFF. As DNA, the CDR3 is TGTGCCAGCAGCTGGACAGGGGGTTGGACTGAAGCTTTCTTT. The gene calls are TRBV7-8 and TRBJ1-1; 10 nucleotides agree with TRBD1. Germline trimming cut 4 bases from V and 5 bases from J; bases unmatched to any gene: 4. Germline CDR1 and CDR2: SGHVS and FQNEAQ. The CDR3 totals 14 residues.

The rearrangement links TRBV9 to TRBJ2-7; no clear D gene. The CDR3 totals 15 residues. Trimming removed 4 bases from V and 2 bases from J, with 16 bases in between. Germline V lookup: CDR1 SGDLS, CDR2 YYNGEE. This CDR3 reads CASSPRSDPTYEQYF. The CDR3 DNA reads TGTGCCAGCAGCCCCCGATCGGACCCAACCTACGAGCAGTACTTC.

The chain employs TRBV6-1 and TRBJ2-6, with D perhaps assigned TRBD1 or TRBD2 (5 bases each). This CDR3 has 16 residues. Trimming took off 4 bases at V and 2 bases at J, with 12 bases between the two ends. CDR1 and CDR2 from the germline V gene are MNHNS and SASEGT. The CDR3 DNA sequence: TGTGCCAGCAGTGCCCAGGGAGCCCCTGGGGCCAACGTCCTGACTTTC. It translates to CASSAQGAPGANVLTF.

V and J are TRBV19 and TRBJ2-2; D might be TRBD1 (5 bases). This CDR3 has 12 amino acids. The V end lost 7 bases, the J end lost 5 bases, and 8 bases lay between the germline ends. Germline CDR1 is LNHDA and CDR2 is SQIVND (reference sequence). Written as DNA, the CDR3 is TGTGCCAGTATAGGGGTTACCGGGGAGCTGTTTTTT. Translation: CASIGVTGELFF.

The V and J genes are TRBV6-6 and TRBJ2-6, with D unclear. Trimming left V 0 bases short and J 1 base short, with 7 bases between. Germline CDR1 reads MNHNY; CDR2 reads SVGAGI (reference sequence). The CDR3 spans 16 residues. CDR3 in amino acids: CASSYSSPSGANVLTF. The CDR3 DNA follows: TGTGCCAGCAGTTACTCATCACCATCTGGGGCCAACGTCCTGACTTTC.

The gene calls are TRBV28 and TRBJ2-2; D ambiguous. The CDR3 runs 14 residues. Germline-derived CDR1 and CDR2 are MDHEN and SYDVKM. The ends were cut back, 6 bases at V and 1 base at J, with 9 bases in the middle. The CDR3 DNA follows: TGTGCCAGCAGCTCCAGACTGAACACCGGGGAGCTGTTTTTT. This codes for CASSSRLNTGELFF. The full variable domain, its missing parts supplied by reference TRBV28 and TRBJ2-2, is DVKVTQSSRYLVKRTGEKVFLECVQDMDHENMFWYRQDPGLGLRLIYFSYDVKMKEKGDIPEGYSVSREKKERFSLILESASTNQTSMYLCASSSRLNTGELFFGEGSRLTVL.

This clone was observed a handful of times. The chain couples TRBV6-6 to TRBJ1-5; the D gene is possibly TRBD1 (5 bases). The germline CDR1 and CDR2 sequences are MNHNY and SVGAGI (reference sequence). Between the trimmed V and J ends, which lost 5 bases and 0 bases, there was a span of 17 bases. The CDR3 runs to 17 residues. The CDR3 DNA reads as TGTGCCAGCAGTCCCCACGGGGGGTATGGTAGCAATCAGCCCCAGCATTTT. It yields the protein CASSPHGGYGSNQPQHF.

The chain employs TRBV10-3 and TRBJ2-7; tentatively, D is TRBD2 (5 bases). Trimming shortened V by 3 bases and J by 7 bases, and 28 bases separated the two germline ends. In germline, CDR1 is ENHRY, CDR2 SYGVKD. There are 18 residues in the CDR3. The DNA for the CDR3 is TGTGCCATCAGTGACCCGGCCTGGGAGCTGCTCGACGGCTGGGAGCAGTACTTC. This encodes CAISDPAWELLDGWEQYF.

The chain joins TRBV6-1 to TRBJ2-1; D not certain. Germline CDR1 reads MNHNS; CDR2 reads SASEGT. Trimming shortened V by 3 bases and J by 2 bases, and 8 bases separated the two germline ends. This CDR3 is 14 amino acids long. As DNA, the CDR3 is TGTGCCAGCAGTGACAGCTCCCCCTACAATGAGCAGTTCTTC. It codes for CASSDSSPYNEQFF.

This clone came up once. The chain couples TRBV6-5 to TRBJ1-1; D is ambiguous. The germline gives CDR1 MNHEY, CDR2 SVGAGI. The V gene lost 10 bases and the J gene lost 1 base, with 16 bases spanning the gap. The length of the CDR3 is 14 residues. CDR3 in DNA: TGTGCCACCCAGTTGGGCGGCTGGAACACTGAAGCTTTCTTT. This translates into CATQLGGWNTEAFF.

The chain combines TRBV28 with TRBJ1-5; D remains unclear. Germline CDR1 reads MDHEN; CDR2 reads SYDVKM. Between the trimmed V and J ends, which lost 3 bases and 6 bases, there was a span of 12 bases. This CDR3 region has 14 residues. The CDR3 coding sequence is TGTGCCAGCAGTTTCGGTGGATCGGGTCAGCCCCAGCATTTT. The encoded protein is CASSFGGSGQPQHF. Drawing the rest from reference TRBV28 and TRBJ1-5, the complete variable domain is DVKVTQSSRYLVKRTGEKVFLECVQDMDHENMFWYRQDPGLGLRLIYFSYDVKMKEKGDIPEGYSVSREKKERFSLILESASTNQTSMYLCASSFGGSGQPQHFGDGTRLSIL.

This clone was counted once. The chain joins TRBV2 to TRBJ1-6; D not resolved. Trimming cost V 1 base and J 0 bases, with 7 bases left between them. The CDR3 is 16 residues long. CDR1 and CDR2 from the germline V gene are SNHLY and FYNNEI. The CDR3 region has the DNA TGTGCCAGCAGTGAAGACCCGGTCTCCTATAATTCACCCCTCCACTTT. It codes for CASSEDPVSYNSPLHF.

The gene calls are TRBV3-1 (or the pseudogene TRBV3-2) and TRBJ1-1; D remains unclear. CDR1 and CDR2 (germline): LGHDT, YNNKEL (reference sequence). The CDR3 length is 16 residues. With 6 bases removed from V and 3 bases from J, the gap between germline ends came to 20 bases. The CDR3 is CASRQSNLWVDTEAFF. As DNA, the CDR3 is TGTGCCAGCAGACAAAGTAATCTGTGGGTAGACACTGAAGCTTTCTTT.

The chain uses TRBV5-1 and TRBJ2-3; D ambiguous. V lost 6 bases and J lost 6, with 8 bases in between. The CDR3 is 11 amino acids. In germline, CDR1 is SGHRS, CDR2 YFSETQ. The DNA of the CDR3 is TGCGCCAGCAAATTCGATGATACGCAGTATTTT. Translation gives CASKFDDTQYF.

The rearrangement joins TRBV11-2 to TRBJ2-7; either TRBD1 or TRBD2 may fit D (5 bases each). The germline gives CDR1 SGHAT, CDR2 FQNNGV. This CDR3 has 17 residues. The ends were cut back, 2 bases at V and 2 bases at J, with 19 bases in the middle. The CDR3 coding sequence is TGTGCCAGCAGCTTATTTGCCCCCAGCAGGGACGCCTACGAGCAGTACTTC. The encoded protein is CASSLFAPSRDAYEQYF.

The chain is built from TRBV3-1 (or the pseudogene TRBV3-2) and TRBJ1-4; TRBD1 matches 7 bases. V lost 4 bases to trimming and J lost 5 bases; unmatched junction nucleotides: 10. There are 16 residues in the CDR3. Germline values: CDR1 LGHDT, CDR2 YNNKEL (reference sequence). Here the CDR3 DNA reads TGTGCCAGCAGCCGAGGCCGGACAGGAAAAAATGAAAAACTGTTTTTT. This gives the protein CASSRGRTGKNEKLFF.

CDR3 loop: CATSDGGTDYNYGYTF. CDR3 sequence (DNA): TGTGCCACCAGTGACGGGGGGACGGACTATAACTATGGCTACACCTTC. The chain couples TRBV24-1 to TRBJ1-2; possibly TRBD1 for D (5 bases). Trimming left V 4 bases short and J 1 base short, with 15 bases between. Germline loops: CDR1 KGHDR, CDR2 SFDVKD. The CDR3 spans 16 residues.

This clone was seen only a few times. The J gene is TRBJ1-5, the V gene TRBV6-5; D not resolved. The CDR3 loop spans 13 amino acids. Germline CDR1 and CDR2: MNHEY and SVGAGI. Trimming left V 0 bases short and J 8 bases short, with 8 bases between. CDR3 residues: CASSYSGGEPQHF. In DNA form, the CDR3 reads TGTGCCAGCAGTTACTCTGGTGGGGAGCCCCAGCATTTT.

The chain couples TRBV4-2 to TRBJ1-1; D not certain. CDR3 length: 14 amino acids. Per the germline V gene, CDR1 is LGHNA and CDR2 is YNFKEQ. Trimming left V 2 bases short and J 2 bases short, with 9 bases between. This chain's CDR3 is CASSQMQPNTEAFF. CDR3 bases: TGTGCCAGCAGCCAAATGCAGCCAAACACTGAAGCTTTCTTT.

The rearrangement joins TRBV19 to TRBJ2-2; a weak D match, TRBD1 (6 bases). CDR1 and CDR2 (germline): LNHDA, SQIVND (reference sequence). Trimming took 3 bases from V and 5 from J, leaving 19 bases between them. The CDR3 length is 17 residues. The CDR3 reads CASSILETGRFTGELFF. CDR3 sequence (DNA): TGTGCCAGTAGTATTTTGGAGACAGGAAGGTTTACCGGGGAGCTGTTTTTT. The whole variable domain, remainder taken from reference TRBV19 and TRBJ2-2, is DGGITQSPKYLFRKEGQNVTLSCEQNLNHDAMYWYRQDPGQGLRLIYYSQIVNDFQKGDIAEGYSVSREKKESFPLTVTSAQKNPTAFYLCASSILETGRFTGELFFGEGSRLTVL.

The V and J genes are TRBV4-1 and TRBJ2-3; TRBD2 matches 7 bases. CDR3 size: 17 residues. V lost 1 base to trimming and J lost 5 bases; unmatched junction nucleotides: 12. Germline assignment: CDR1 MGHRA and CDR2 YSYEKL. The CDR3, as DNA: TGCGCCAGCAGCCAAGTCGGGGCGGGAGCTATAAAAGATACGCAGTATTTT. Its protein product is CASSQVGAGAIKDTQYF.

In regard to this clone: At one boundary the junction diverges from the germline segment, which might be a read error. CDR3 sequence: CASTYSYNEQFF. The CDR3 nucleotides read TGTGCCAGCACTTACTCCTACAATGAGCAGTTCTTC. The J gene is TRBJ2-1, the V gene TRBV6-5; D is ambiguous. Germline CDR1 is MNHEY and CDR2 is SVGAGI. This CDR3 spans 12 amino acids.

This rearrangement joins TRBV27 to TRBJ2-7; 9 nucleotides align to TRBD1. This CDR3 region has 14 residues. V gave up 4 bases and J gave up 2 bases; unmatched junction bases: 3. Germline-derived CDR1 and CDR2 are MNHEY and SMNVEV (reference sequence). The chain's CDR3 is CASSWTGEAYEQYF. As DNA, the CDR3 is TGTGCCAGCAGTTGGACAGGGGAGGCCTACGAGCAGTACTTC.